The T cell receptor beta chain under discussion was sequenced for a study of monozygotic twins with inflammatory bowel disease. Overall study results and limits: Repertoire similarity matched across concordant and discordant twins, perhaps owing to limited power. Especially with disease activity, IBD patients shared fewer clonotypes with others than healthy twins did. Repertoires of patients may have been made more variable by differing immunosuppressive treatments. It was not supported that a single strong signal or clonotype was associated with IBD.

TCRdb derives one entry per CDR3 protein from the 5' RACE reads, leaving out DNA. Reported are about 160,000 distinct CDR3 sequences; the ten largest clones contain approximately 7.4%. With respect to this clonotype: Its antigen is not known.

This CDR3 has 14 amino acids. Germline assignment: CDR1 MNHEY and CDR2 SMNVEV (reference sequence). The sample consisted of blood. V is TRBV27 and J is TRBJ2-2; TCRdb gives TRBD1 as the D gene, but with no DNA this cannot be confirmed. The receptor comes from a human donor with ulcerative colitis or Crohn's disease, or a healthy co-twin of an affected twin (not recorded which). The CDR3 here is CASRRGQLPGELFF.